These 32 T cell receptor beta chains were sequenced from one sample in a study of Graves' ophthalmopathy and Graves' hyperthyroidism (dated by TCRdb to the late 2010s). The sequencing machine was an Illumina HiSeq 2000. For repertoire sequencing, the TCR beta CDR3 regions were amplified from RNA transcripts. HTBI primers and the Qiagen OneStep RT-PCR kit were used in a first-round RT-PCR, which was followed by a second-round multiplex PCR, size selection and purification. The public sequencing data were trimmed at Q25 with fastp and processed into clonotypes with MiXCR by TCRdb, which kept only in-frame beta chains. Every distinct CDR3 protein forms one entry, paired with its most common genes and DNA. Present in this sample are about 740,000 distinct CDR3 sequences, roughly 40% of which were seen just once. Approximately 43% of the sample belongs to the ten largest clones. Sequencing input: peripheral blood. These receptor sequences come from an adult man with Graves' ophthalmopathy.

With regard to this clonotype: Being one base from a much bigger clone, this may be a read error. The chain links TRBV7-9 to TRBJ1-6, with TRBD1 identical over 7 bases. The CDR3 has 15 amino acids. V lost 6 bases to trimming and J lost 7 bases; unmatched junction nucleotides: 9. Per germline, CDR1 SEHNR and CDR2 FQNEAQ (reference sequence). The CDR3 DNA is TGTGCCAGCAGGCCCGACAGGGTGGGAAATTCACCCCTCCACTTT. Amino acid sequence: CASRPDRVGNSPLHF.

This clonotype was recorded many times. The V and J genes are TRBV16 and TRBJ1-5; unclear D gene. This CDR3 comprises 13 residues. V was pared by 0 bases and J by 5 bases, with 5 bases between. Per the germline V gene, CDR1 is KGHSY and CDR2 is FQNENV. The CDR3 DNA is TGTGCCAGCAGCCAATCTTATGATCAGCCCCAGCATTTT. Translated: CASSQSYDQPQHF.

This clonotype was observed at least ten times. V and J are TRBV20-1 and TRBJ2-5; TRBD2 matches at 14 bases. Germline V CDR1 and CDR2: DFQATT, SNEGSKA (reference sequence). The CDR3 spans 16 residues. The CDR3 is CSPGTSGSGYQETQYF. The CDR3, as DNA: TGCAGCCCGGGGACTAGCGGGAGTGGGTACCAAGAGACCCAGTACTTC.

This clonotype was picked up many times. The chain links TRBV19 to TRBJ2-7; 10 positions match TRBD1. Germline V gives CDR1 LNHDA, CDR2 SQIVND (reference sequence). The trim removed 5 bases at V and 4 bases at J, leaving 5 bases unmatched. This CDR3 comprises 14 residues. Here the CDR3 DNA reads TGTGCCAGTAGTTTCGGACAGGGGGTATACGAGCAGTACTTC. Translating it yields CASSFGQGVYEQYF.

CDR3 in amino acids: CASSVGLVGTYEQYF. As DNA, the CDR3 is TGTGCCAGCAGTGTGGGACTAGTGGGGACCTACGAGCAGTACTTC. V usage is TRBV2 and J usage is TRBJ2-7; 8 bases fit TRBD2. CDR3 length: 15 amino acids. Germline V gene lookup returns CDR1 SNHLY and CDR2 FYNNEI. The V segment lost 4 bases and the J segment 2 bases; nucleotides outside the gene matches: 7.

This clonotype has a handful of counts. A read error may account for a junction end that differs from germline. This rearrangement joins TRBV29-1 to TRBJ1-2; tentative D call: TRBD1 (6 bases). The germline V gene encodes CDR1 SQVTM and CDR2 ANQGSEA. This CDR3 comprises 13 residues. CDR3 amino acids: CSVERGDGGGYAF. CDR3 bases: TGCAGCGTTGAAAGGGGGGACGGGGGAGGCTACGCCTTC. Supplemented by reference TRBV29-1 and TRBJ1-2, the full variable domain reads SAVISQKPSRDICQRGTSLTIQCQVDSQVTMMFWYRQQPGQSLTLIATANQGSEATYESGFVIDKFPISRPNLTFSTLTVSNMSPEDSSIYLCSVERGDGGGYAFGSGTRLTVV.

This clonotype was detected many times. V is TRBV7-9 and J is TRBJ2-7; TRBD1 aligns across 8 bases. The V gene end was trimmed by 1 base and the J gene end by 3 bases; junction bases not matched to a gene: 8. CDR1 and CDR2 from the germline V gene are SEHNR and FQNEAQ (reference sequence). This CDR3 is 16 amino acids long. The CDR3 spells CASSLDGRGQGYEQYF. CDR3 coding DNA: TGTGCCAGCAGCTTAGACGGAAGAGGACAGGGCTACGAGCAGTACTTC.

This chain's CDR3 is CASSQDPDRTFGYTF. Written as DNA, the CDR3 is TGCGCCAGCAGCCAAGACCCGGACAGGACGTTTGGCTACACCTTC. The rearrangement links TRBV4-1 to TRBJ1-2; 7 positions match TRBD1. Trimming cost V 0 bases and J 7 bases; bases outside gene matches: 8. CDR1 and CDR2 (germline): MGHRA, YSYEKL. The CDR3 runs to 15 residues.

With regard to this clonotype: At one end, the junction sequence differs from germline, possibly due to a read error. The chain links TRBV10-3 to TRBJ2-7; D is possibly TRBD2 (6 bases). Germline-derived CDR1 and CDR2 are ENHRY and SYGVKD. CDR3 length: 15 amino acids. This CDR3 is CASSYVGGEAYEQYF. The CDR3 DNA sequence: TGTGCCAGCAGTTACGTGGGCGGGGAGGCCTACGAGCAGTACTTC.

This clonotype came up many times. The rearrangement uses TRBV15 and TRBJ2-5; no clear D gene. The CDR3 is made up of 14 amino acids. CDR1 is LNHNV and CDR2 is YYDKDF in the germline V gene (reference sequence). V was clipped by 0 bases and J by 7 bases, with 12 bases between them. For the CDR3, the DNA is TGTGCCACCAGCAGAGAGGGAACTCGAGGGACCCAGTACTTC. Translation: CATSREGTRGTQYF. Together with reference TRBV15 and TRBJ2-5, the CDR3 gives the full variable domain: DAMVIQNPRYQVTQFGKPVTLSCSQTLNHNVMYWYQQKSSQAPKLLFHYYDKDFNNEADTPDNFQSRRPNTSFCFLDIRSPGLGDTAMYLCATSREGTRGTQYFGPGTRLLVL.

The chain uses TRBV25-1 and TRBJ1-2; TRBD1 agrees at 8 bases. The germline V gene encodes CDR1 MGHDK and CDR2 SYGVNS. The CDR3 runs 15 residues. The junction had 10 bases not matched to a gene; V was cut back by 6 bases and J by 4 bases. This CDR3 is CASSTTQGAVYGYTF. The CDR3 bases are TGTGCCAGCAGCACCACGCAGGGGGCGGTCTATGGCTACACCTTC.

The genes are TRBV2 and TRBJ1-5; D unresolved. The germline CDR1 and CDR2 sequences are SNHLY and FYNNEI. V was cut by 3 bases and J by 3 bases, with 9 bases left in between. The CDR3 totals 14 residues. DNA for the CDR3: TGTGCCAGCAGTGATTTGGAACTCAATCAGCCCCAGCATTTT. Encoded protein: CASSDLELNQPQHF.

This clonotype has only a few counts. The chain is built from TRBV7-9 and TRBJ2-6; D gene uncertain. CDR3 size: 16 residues. Germline CDR1 is SEHNR and CDR2 is FQNEAQ (reference sequence). Between the trimmed V and J ends, which lost 5 bases and 1 base, there was a span of 12 bases. The chain's CDR3 is CASSRLKGSGANVLTF. CDR3 sequence (DNA): TGTGCCAGCAGCCGGTTAAAGGGTTCTGGGGCCAACGTCCTGACTTTC.

V gene TRBV4-2 combines with J gene TRBJ1-1; D is undetermined. Between the trimmed V and J ends, which lost 0 bases and 7 bases, there was a span of 12 bases. This CDR3 comprises 14 residues. Germline CDR1 LGHNA, CDR2 YNFKEQ. CDR3 in DNA: TGTGCCAGCAGCCAAGATGTCGCAGAAGGTGAAGCTTTCTTT. Translation gives CASSQDVAEGEAFF.

The chain combines TRBV12-3 or TRBV12-4 with TRBJ1-4, with 7 bases aligning to TRBD1. This CDR3 has 15 residues. With 0 bases clipped from V and 4 bases from J, the junction kept 2 bases outside the gene matches. The CDR3 reads CASSLAQGRNEKLFF. CDR3 nucleotides: TGTGCCAGCAGTTTAGCACAGGGGCGTAATGAAAAACTGTTTTTT.

This chain uses TRBV30 with TRBJ2-7; D not resolved. This CDR3 has 11 amino acids. The V end lost 5 bases, the J end lost 2 bases, and 7 bases lay between the germline ends. CDR1 is GTSNPN, CDR2 SVGIG, per germline (reference sequence). The CDR3 region is CAWGRTYEQYF. The CDR3 nucleotides read TGTGCCTGGGGACGTACCTACGAGCAGTACTTC.

This clonotype was counted a single time. The missing conserved phenylalanine or tryptophan at the end of this CDR3 makes a read error likely. This chain uses TRBV11-2 with TRBJ1-1, with a possible D match to TRBD1 (6 bases). The length of the CDR3 is 16 residues. Per germline, CDR1 SGHAT and CDR2 FQNNGV. Trimming took 8 bases from V and 5 from J, leaving 24 bases between them. The CDR3 region has the DNA TGTGCCAGCGGCCCTTTTGGACGGTCAAGGGGGACTGAAGCTTTCTAT. Residues: CASGPFGRSRGTEAFY.

This clonotype was picked up a small number of times. The CDR3 protein is CSASSGGQGALEQETQYF. The CDR3 bases are TGCAGTGCTAGCTCCGGGGGACAGGGGGCTTTGGAGCAAGAGACCCAGTACTTC. The chain joins TRBV20-1 to TRBJ2-5, with 12 bases that match TRBD1. Trimming removed 3 bases from V and 2 bases from J; junction bases left unmatched: 13. CDR3 length: 18 amino acids. Germline V gene lookup returns CDR1 DFQATT and CDR2 SNEGSKA (reference sequence).

V gene TRBV7-2 combines with J gene TRBJ2-5; D not resolved. The CDR3 consists of 18 residues. CDR1 is SGHTA, CDR2 FQGNSA, per germline. V was clipped by 1 base and J by 2 bases, with 20 bases between them. The CDR3 sequence: CASSLVGSGVGNQETQYF. The CDR3 coding sequence is TGTGCCAGCAGCTTAGTGGGGTCTGGGGTCGGCAATCAAGAGACCCAGTACTTC. The whole variable domain, filled in from reference TRBV7-2 and TRBJ2-5, reads GAGVSQSPSNKVTEKGKDVELRCDPISGHTALYWYRQSLGQGLEFLIYFQGNSAPDKSGLPSDRFSAERTGGSVSTLTIQRTQQEDSAVYLCASSLVGSGVGNQETQYFGPGTRLLVL.

This clonotype was observed a few times. In nucleotides, the CDR3 is TGCAGTGCTACGGAAAGTGGTCTCGGTAATTCACCCCTCCACTTT. Its protein is CSATESGLGNSPLHF. This sequence joins TRBV20-1 and TRBJ1-6; no firm D call. This CDR3 is 15 amino acids long. The V end lost 4 bases, the J end lost 6 bases, and 16 bases lay between the germline ends. From germline, CDR1 is DFQATT and CDR2 SNEGSKA (reference sequence).

This clonotype was recorded many times. The chain links TRBV7-3 to TRBJ2-7; D uncertain. CDR3 length: 12 residues. Germline CDR1 reads SGHTA; CDR2 reads FQGTGA. Trimming removed 5 bases from V and 6 bases from J, with 11 bases in between. The CDR3 spells CASSPNGIEQYF. In DNA form, the CDR3 reads TGTGCCAGCAGCCCTAACGGCATCGAGCAGTACTTC.

V and J are TRBV29-1 and TRBJ1-2; D unclear. Trimming stripped 5 bases from V and 8 bases from J, with 12 bases between. CDR3 length equals 11 residues. Per the germline V gene, CDR1 is SQVTM and CDR2 is ANQGSEA. The chain's CDR3 is CSVWGGYGYTF. For the CDR3, the DNA is TGCAGCGTTTGGGGAGGGTACGGCTACACCTTC.

The rearrangement uses TRBV29-1 and TRBJ2-2, with TRBD1 matching over 11 bases. CDR1 is SQVTM and CDR2 is ANQGSEA in the germline V gene. V shed 3 bases, J shed 2 bases, and the junction held 2 bases outside the gene matches. The CDR3 loop spans 15 amino acids. The chain's CDR3 is CSVEGTGGNTGELFF. The CDR3 DNA sequence: TGCAGCGTTGAGGGGACAGGGGGTAACACCGGGGAGCTGTTTTTT.

With regard to this clonotype: One end of the junction does not line up with germline, which may come from a read error. The chain recombines TRBV5-1 with TRBJ1-6; 10 positions agree with TRBD1. The CDR3 extends over 15 amino acids. Germline V lookup: CDR1 SGHRS, CDR2 YFSETQ. CDR3 sequence reads: CASRPTGGYDSPLHF. In nucleotides, the CDR3 is TGTGCCAGCAGACCGACAGGGGGCTATGATTCACCCCTCCACTTT.

In this sample, this clonotype turned up many times. The J gene is TRBJ1-2, the V gene TRBV10-3; maybe TRBD1 (5 bases). The CDR3 contains 13 residues. In germline, CDR1 is ENHRY, CDR2 SYGVKD. V shed 11 bases and J shed 8 bases, with 21 bases lying between them. The DNA for the CDR3 is TGTGCCGCTATCGGGGGTGTAGGGGAGGGCTACACCTTC. Its protein is CAAIGGVGEGYTF.

The rearrangement uses TRBV14 and TRBJ1-2, with unresolved D. V lost 0 bases and J 3 bases, leaving 8 bases between the germline ends. Germline-derived CDR1 and CDR2 are SGHDN and FVKESK. This CDR3 spans 14 amino acids. The CDR3 nucleotides are TGTGCCAGCAGCCAAGATAGGACGTACTATGGCTACACCTTC. As protein: CASSQDRTYYGYTF.

In its sample, this clonotype was seen a few times. The junction departs from the called germline gene at one end, perhaps through a read error. V and J are TRBV5-1 and TRBJ2-7, with D unresolved. The CDR3 spans 13 residues. Germline V lookup: CDR1 SGHRS, CDR2 YFSETQ. The CDR3 nucleotides read TGTGCCAGCAGCTTGTACACCTACTACGAGCAGTACTTC. This encodes CASSLYTYYEQYF.

This clonotype was counted only a few times. The genes are TRBV9 and TRBJ2-3, with D hard to call. Trimming left V 0 bases short and J 1 base short, with 9 bases between. Germline CDR1 and CDR2: SGDLS and YYNGEE. There are 15 residues in the CDR3. In DNA, the CDR3 is TGTGCCAGCAGCGTAGGCGTCGGTGGCACAGATACGCAGTATTTT. This encodes CASSVGVGGTDTQYF.

The table lists this clonotype with many counts. An end of the junction does not agree with germline; a read error may underlie this. The chain joins TRBV10-2 to TRBJ1-1; D is ambiguous. Germline CDR1 WSHSY, CDR2 SAAADI. The CDR3 covers 14 residues. The CDR3 reads CASGDTISRTEAFF. The CDR3, as DNA: TGCGCCAGCGGTGATACAATTAGTCGCACTGAAGCTTTCTTT.

This clonotype was counted at least ten times. V gene TRBV20-1 combines with J gene TRBJ2-7; TRBD1 aligns across 8 bases. Germline CDR1 is DFQATT and CDR2 is SNEGSKA (reference sequence). There are 13 residues in the CDR3. V lost 3 bases and J lost 4; bases outside the gene matches: 5. The CDR3 region has the DNA TGCAGTGCTAGTAAGGACAGGGTGTACGAGCAGTACTTC. This sequence encodes CSASKDRVYEQYF.

The table lists this clonotype with a few counts. This sequence joins TRBV6-6 and TRBJ2-7; D not certain. This CDR3 region has 16 residues. V lost 5 bases and J 5 bases, leaving 22 bases between the germline ends. Germline CDR1 reads MNHNY; CDR2 reads SVGAGI (reference sequence). The DNA for the CDR3 is TGTGCCAGCAGTCCATCAGAGGTTCGGCGGAAACACGAGCAGTACTTC. It specifies CASSPSEVRRKHEQYF.

This clonotype was counted a few times. The chain uses TRBV7-6 and TRBJ1-2; D is undetermined. The CDR3 loop spans 14 amino acids. V was cut by 1 base and J by 7 bases, with 13 bases left in between. Germline-derived CDR1 and CDR2 are SGHVS and FNYEAQ. Here the CDR3 DNA reads TGTGCCAGCAGCTTAGATGGAACCCGCGGTGGCTACACCTTC. This gives the protein CASSLDGTRGGYTF.